This T cell receptor beta chain emerged from a study of T-cell reconstitution after alpha-beta-depleted transplantation in children. Study-wide findings and caveats: Expanded graft clones numbering several hundred reportedly gave rise to alpha-beta T cells about two months after transplant.

With regard to this clonotype: Its antigen is currently unknown.

Unique molecular identifiers featured in how the TCRbeta library was prepared. TCRdb recomputed calls from the PCR reads with MiXCR, one row per CDR3 protein. The data show approximately 300,000 distinct CDR3 sequences, 10% seen once. V shed 7 bases and J shed 2 bases, with 9 bases lying between them. There are 14 residues in the CDR3. The chain combines TRBV12-3 or TRBV12-4 with TRBJ2-6; D unresolved. The sequence derives from a boy under two years old with acute myeloid leukemia, due to receive a stem cell transplant. The starting material was PBMCs, obtained before TCRalphabeta/CD19-depleted stem cell transplant. CDR3 DNA sequence: TGTGCCAGCAAAGGAAGAACTGGGGCCAACGTCCTGACTTTC. It encodes CASKGRTGANVLTF.